The T cell receptor (beta chain) described here comes from a study of blood T cell repertoires in COVID-19. The V and J ends lost 1 base and 3 bases respectively, with 14 bases between them. Germline CDR1 SGHDN, CDR2 FVKESK. The CDR3 has 16 residues. Using immunoSEQ multiplex PCR, the repertoire was profiled, and TCRdb retains in-frame clones only, with some absent. This sample yields a few hundred thousand clones, of which 82% are seen a single time; approximately 3.1% belongs to the top ten. A few counts support this clone. The rearrangement links TRBV14 to TRBJ2-3; no clear D gene. The receptor was derived from a woman aged 18-29 years with acute or convalescent COVID-19. The sample comprised peripheral blood. The CDR3 bases are TGTGCCAGCAGCCAAGTATTAGCCCTATCAACAGATACGCAGTATTTT. Translated: CASSQVLALSTDTQYF.